This TCR beta chain comes out of a study of cytomegalovirus exposure and HLA in healthy donors. About the research overall: One earlier analysis, a look at roughly 180 million T cells, found 100 million to 130 million unique TCR beta sequences. Notes on the study in general: HLA-A and HLA-B allele assignments for most subjects were reportedly predicted accurately using TCR beta sequences. For TCR beta chains, V- and J-gene trimming was later linked to a missense DCLRE1C variant.

Notes on this clone: Its antigen is unknown.

The J segment lost 1 base and the V segment lost 5 bases, leaving 17 bases of the junction unmatched. CDR1 MDHEN and CDR2 SYDVKM come from the germline V gene. This CDR3 comprises 20 residues. Amplification used 60 Vbeta primers and 13 Jbeta primers. As processed by the authors: Tens of millions of unique TCR beta chains, 10 million to 13 million of them shared, were counted by a later analysis. The table came from immunoSEQ multiplex PCR; TCRdb's copy has only in-frame clones and leaves some out. The DNA was the basis for D and trimming; V, J and clone size are from that table. Among about 150,000 clones listed, 70% to 90% were seen once.

The TCR comes from a woman aged 18-35 years in good health and CMV-seronegative. What was sequenced was PBMCs. V and J are TRBV28 and TRBJ2-1, with 10 bases identical to TRBD2. CDR3 DNA: TGTGCCAGCAGTAAAGGGAGGCTAGCGGGAGAATATGCGTCCTACAATGAGCAGTTCTTC. It yields the protein CASSKGRLAGEYASYNEQFF.